These 23 T cell receptor beta chains came from one sample sequenced in a study of blood T cell repertoires in COVID-19. TCRdb keeps only in-frame clones here, not all; method: immunoSEQ multiplex PCR. The profile shows around 160,000 clones, roughly 90% of them singletons. Sample: peripheral blood. These receptors were obtained from a man in his fifties or sixties with active or convalescent COVID-19.

The rearrangement uses TRBV27 and TRBJ2-1; the match to TRBD2 covers 12 bases. The CDR3 extends over 15 amino acids. Germline lookup yields CDR1 MNHEY and CDR2 SMNVEV (reference sequence). Trimming removed 7 bases from V and 7 bases from J; junction bases left unmatched: 8. The CDR3 reads CASTYRGLAGNEQFF. The CDR3 bases are TGTGCCAGCACCTACAGAGGACTAGCGGGAAATGAGCAGTTCTTC.

This clone appeared once. The chain links TRBV6-5 to TRBJ1-4; a possible D gene is TRBD1 (5 bases). The CDR3 runs 15 residues. V dropped 6 bases and J dropped 3 bases, with 14 bases sitting between them. Germline V gives CDR1 MNHEY, CDR2 SVGAGI. DNA of the CDR3: TGTGCCAGCAGCAACGGGGGGTCTTCTAATGAAAAACTGTTTTTT. Translated: CASSNGGSSNEKLFF.

The genes are TRBV12-5 and TRBJ1-5; 8 positions match TRBD1. Germline trimming cut 1 base from V and 6 bases from J; bases unmatched to any gene: 2. This CDR3 is 14 amino acids long. Germline V gene data show CDR1 as LGHNT and CDR2 as FRNRAP. The CDR3 here is CASGLGQGFQPQHF. CDR3 DNA: TGTGCTAGTGGTTTGGGACAGGGGTTTCAGCCCCAGCATTTT.

The chain is built from TRBV19 and TRBJ2-3; 7 bases match TRBD1. V shed 5 bases, J shed 3 bases, and the junction held 11 bases outside the gene matches. The germline V gene encodes CDR1 LNHDA and CDR2 SQIVND (reference sequence). This CDR3 is built from 16 residues. The CDR3 DNA reads TGTGCCAGTAGTCCCAGGGACAGTCGGGGAACAGATACGCAGTATTTT. Protein sequence: CASSPRDSRGTDTQYF.

The chain joins TRBV4-1 to TRBJ2-3, with 15 nucleotides matching TRBD2. From germline, CDR1 is MGHRA and CDR2 YSYEKL. The CDR3 loop spans 18 amino acids. V shed 4 bases and J 3 bases; nucleotides not matched to a gene: 8. CDR3 in DNA: TGCGCCAGCAGCCCCAGATCCGGGACTAGCGGGAGGACAGATACGCAGTATTTT. This translates into CASSPRSGTSGRTDTQYF.

Only one count was recorded for this clone. V and J are TRBV6-5 and TRBJ2-2; 8 bases match TRBD1. The CDR3 is made up of 14 amino acids. Germline CDR1 and CDR2: MNHEY and SVGAGI. With 7 bases clipped from V and 5 bases from J, the junction kept 6 bases outside the gene matches. The CDR3 here is CASTRQGRTGELFF. The DNA of the CDR3 is TGTGCCAGCACTCGACAGGGGAGGACCGGGGAGCTGTTTTTT.

The chain is built from TRBV10-1 and TRBJ2-1, with 7 nucleotides matching TRBD2. This CDR3 has 14 residues. The V gene's germline CDR1 is WNHNN and CDR2 SYGVQD (reference sequence). V trimming: 4 bases; J trimming: 9 bases; junction bases outside the gene matches: 9. The CDR3, as DNA: TGCGCCAGCAGTGGAGCGGGATCTGTTTCTGAGCAGTTCTTC. It codes for CASSGAGSVSEQFF.

The chain joins TRBV11-3 to TRBJ2-1; D possibly corresponds to TRBD2 (6 bases). V was clipped by 3 bases and J by 1 base, with 7 bases between them. CDR1 and CDR2 from the germline V gene are SGHNT and YENEEA. The CDR3 covers 14 residues. The DNA of the CDR3 is TGTGCCAGCAGCTTGGCGGGGTCCTACAATGAGCAGTTCTTC. Its translation is CASSLAGSYNEQFF. Based on the CDR3 plus reference TRBV11-3 and TRBJ2-1, the full variable domain is EAGVVQSPRYKIIEKKQPVAFWCNPISGHNTLYWYLQNLGQGPELLIRYENEEAVDDSQLPKDRFSAERLKGVDSTLKIQPAELGDSAVYLCASSLAGSYNEQFFGPGTRLTVL.

This clone has a single count. This chain links TRBV15 with TRBJ1-4, with 8 positions matching TRBD1. Germline CDR1 and CDR2: LNHNV and YYDKDF (reference sequence). This CDR3 spans 15 amino acids. V trimming: 4 bases; J trimming: 3 bases; junction bases outside the gene matches: 4. The CDR3 is CATSTTGGPNEKLFF. CDR3 sequence (DNA): TGTGCCACCAGCACTACAGGGGGGCCTAATGAAAAACTGTTTTTT.

The chain uses TRBV3-1 (or the pseudogene TRBV3-2) and TRBJ2-7; D possibly corresponds to TRBD1 (5 bases). The CDR3 has 14 amino acids. With 3 bases removed from V and 1 base from J, the gap between germline ends came to 10 bases. CDR1 is LGHDT, CDR2 YNNKEL, per germline (reference sequence). CDR3 loop: CASSQGPTSYEQYF. CDR3 DNA: TGTGCCAGCAGCCAGGGGCCTACATCCTACGAGCAGTACTTC.

The V gene is TRBV6-5, the J gene TRBJ1-2; D possibly corresponds to TRBD1 (5 bases). The ends were cut back, 0 bases at V and 3 bases at J, with 14 bases in the middle. The CDR3 sequence is 16 residues long. Germline V gene data show CDR1 as MNHEY and CDR2 as SVGAGI. CDR3 sequence: CASSYSRIQGHYGYTF. Written as DNA, the CDR3 is TGTGCCAGCAGTTACTCGAGGATCCAGGGCCACTATGGCTACACCTTC.

This rearrangement joins TRBV25-1 to TRBJ2-7, with D possibly matching TRBD2 (6 bases). This CDR3 region has 12 residues. V gave up 1 base and J gave up 12 bases, with 13 bases separating them. Germline lookup yields CDR1 MGHDK and CDR2 SYGVNS. CDR3 nucleotide sequence: TGTGCCAGCAGTGAATTTCGGGGGTCTCTGTACTTC. This encodes CASSEFRGSLYF.

This clone was detected once. The rearrangement uses TRBV30 and TRBJ2-5, with 8 bases aligning to TRBD1. Germline loops: CDR1 GTSNPN, CDR2 SVGIG (reference sequence). After removal of 5 bases from V and 4 bases from J, the junction contained 3 bases not matched to a gene. The CDR3 length is 12 residues. This CDR3 reads CAWGQGRETQYF. The CDR3 region has the DNA TGTGCCTGGGGACAGGGTAGAGAGACCCAGTACTTC.

The chain recombines TRBV6-5 with TRBJ1-5, with D maybe TRBD1 (6 bases). The V end was cut by 7 bases, the J end by 4 bases, with 11 bases between. Per germline, CDR1 MNHEY and CDR2 SVGAGI. The CDR3 contains 13 residues. CDR3: CASKGGPNQPQHF. In DNA, the CDR3 is TGTGCCAGCAAAGGGGGACCTAATCAGCCCCAGCATTTT.

V gene TRBV6-6 combines with J gene TRBJ1-2; a weak D match, TRBD1 (5 bases). Deletions cut 6 bases from V and 7 bases from J, with 15 bases between. This CDR3 is 13 amino acids long. Germline lookup yields CDR1 MNHNY and CDR2 SVGAGI (reference sequence). This CDR3 reads CASSPQGVGGYTF. For the CDR3, the DNA is TGTGCCAGCAGCCCTCAGGGTGTTGGTGGCTACACCTTC.

The chain couples TRBV27 to TRBJ1-4; possible D gene TRBD1, 5 bases. Trimming pared 5 bases from V and 2 bases from J, leaving 12 bases between. This CDR3 is 15 amino acids long. From germline, CDR1 is MNHEY and CDR2 SMNVEV (reference sequence). CDR3 protein: CASSLLGATNEKLFF. CDR3 DNA: TGTGCCAGCAGTCTTCTTGGGGCGACTAATGAAAAACTGTTTTTT.

J is TRBJ1-1 and V is TRBV10-2; D is ambiguous. V was clipped by 3 bases and J by 6 bases, with 11 bases between them. The CDR3 contains 13 residues. Germline CDR1 WSHSY, CDR2 SAAADI. This CDR3 reads CASSDEEVSEAFF. In DNA form, the CDR3 reads TGCGCCAGCAGTGATGAGGAGGTTTCTGAAGCTTTCTTT.

This clone was found once. The chain combines TRBV5-1 with TRBJ2-2, with a possible D match to TRBD2 (5 bases). V dropped 4 bases and J dropped 0 bases, with 13 bases sitting between them. Germline V gives CDR1 SGHRS, CDR2 YFSETQ. The CDR3 extends over 16 amino acids. The DNA for the CDR3 is TGCGCCAGCAGCACTCAACACGGGGCGAACACCGGGGAGCTGTTTTTT. Its protein is CASSTQHGANTGELFF.

The V call is TRBV5-1, the J call TRBJ1-1; perhaps TRBD1 as D (6 bases). Trimming cost V 5 bases and J 2 bases, with 13 bases left between them. Germline lookup yields CDR1 SGHRS and CDR2 YFSETQ. This CDR3 comprises 14 residues. CDR3 protein: CASRPTGPNTEAFF. CDR3 bases: TGCGCCAGCAGACCTACAGGGCCCAACACTGAAGCTTTCTTT.

The chain carries TRBV2 and TRBJ2-3, with a weak D call TRBD2 (5 bases). V was clipped by 3 bases and J by 14 bases, with 15 bases between them. CDR3 length: 12 amino acids. Germline CDR1 is SNHLY and CDR2 is FYNNEI. CDR3 DNA: TGTGCCAGCAGTGACCCTGGAACTAGTATGTATTTT. Residues: CASSDPGTSMYF.

This clone was observed a single time. This chain links TRBV10-2 with TRBJ2-3; 10 nucleotides align to TRBD2. After removal of 8 bases from V and 0 bases from J, the junction contained 14 bases not matched to a gene. In germline, CDR1 is WSHSY, CDR2 SAAADI. This CDR3 has 18 residues. DNA for the CDR3: TGCGCCAGCGGGGCTAGCGGGAGTTACTCCTCTAGCACAGATACGCAGTATTTT. This codes for CASGASGSYSSSTDTQYF.

The chain employs TRBV6-5 and TRBJ1-2, with 9 nucleotides matching TRBD1. Germline V CDR1 and CDR2: MNHEY, SVGAGI. The CDR3 spans 14 residues. The trim removed 2 bases at V and 8 bases at J, leaving 6 bases unmatched. CDR3 in amino acids: CASSYTGTGPGYTF. The DNA of the CDR3 is TGTGCCAGCAGTTACACCGGGACAGGGCCCGGCTACACCTTC.

The V call is TRBV2, the J call TRBJ2-3; D is undetermined. The CDR3 covers 15 residues. Trimming cost V 5 bases and J 1 base, with 13 bases left between them. The germline gives CDR1 SNHLY, CDR2 FYNNEI. The CDR3: CASSPPYSGTDTQYF. CDR3 bases: TGTGCCAGCAGTCCACCCTACTCTGGCACAGATACGCAGTATTTT.